This entry is about one T cell receptor (beta chain). The CDR3 sequence is 17 residues long. CDR1 is SGHDN, CDR2 FVKESK, per germline. Trimming took off 0 bases at V and 6 bases at J, with 20 bases between the two ends. Original analysis: Estimated nucleated cell counts came from reference gene primer amplification. Repertoires were generated with immunoSEQ multiplex PCR, while TCRdb's copy carries only in-frame clones and drops some. V and J calls and clone size come straight from that table; D and trimming were deduced from the DNA. The sample lists about 250,000 clones, 89% occurring once. This entry comes from a study of blood T cell repertoires in COVID-19. In the study overall: COVID-19 samples from acute and convalescent phases originated in the United States, Italy and Spain. Sample material is recorded as cDNA or gDNA derived from T cells, B-cell-depleted T cells, or PBMCs.

This receptor was taken from a woman aged 40 to 50 who had recovered from COVID-19. The J gene is TRBJ2-5, the V gene TRBV14; D is possibly TRBD1 (6 bases). The sample comprised peripheral blood. The CDR3 coding sequence is TGTGCCAGCAGCCAAGATCTACGGACAGACTCAGAAAAGACCCAGTACTTC. Amino acids: CASSQDLRTDSEKTQYF.